Here is one T cell receptor (beta chain) with its context. Its recognized antigen is unknown. Per-base quality was not reported, and no clone a single base away is much larger than it. The sample comes from a study of blood T cell repertoires in COVID-19 (TCRdb year 2020). With respect to the entire study: Samples from collaborators originated in the United States, Italy and Spain and spanned both the acute and convalescent phases of COVID-19. The material from the prospective study consisted of cDNA or gDNA derived from T cells, B-cell-depleted T cells, or PBMCs. Subjects who had been exposed to COVID-19, were actively infected with it, or had recovered from it provided the deeply sampled blood TCRbeta repertoires that made up the dataset. A freely available public database, intended as a resource for researchers studying the immune response to SARS-CoV-2, is where the repertoires were released. The samples were drawn from the first 160 participants of the ongoing ImmuneRACE study and from 950 to 1,500 subjects provided by 6 global collaborators. Sample metadata almost always included a de-identified subject ID, COVID-19 status, age in years and sex. Where available, HLA class I and class II types were obtained from metadata supplied by the sample provider rather than from assay-based typing.

V and J are truncated by 1 base and 6 bases respectively, leaving an intervening sequence of 9 bases. CDR1 and CDR2 are drawn from the germline V gene (reference sequence): LGHDT, YNNKEL. Spanning cysteine to phenylalanine, the CDR3 consists of 14 amino acids. Kept here is only the CDR3 DNA, which spans 42 bases and is read in frame from base 1. The immunoSEQ Assay, a bias-controlled multiplex PCR, was used to amplify TCRbeta CDR3 regions from genomic DNA. As for how the authors treated the data: The number of nucleated cells in each sample was estimated from the amplification of reference gene primers within the assay. Sequence reads were collapsed and filtered to measure the absolute abundance of every unique TCRbeta CDR3 rearrangement. For each sample, productive Simpson clonality was calculated as the square root of Simpson's diversity index across productive rearrangements. The clones in this table, taken by TCRdb from immuneACCESS, are in-frame only. Not every clone is retained; where verified, under half of the shortfall comes from an unresolved V gene, and the cause of the rest is unknown. From that table come the V and J calls and clone size; the DNA was used to work out D and trimming. This sample has about 300,000 clones in its table, and about 82% of those were observed once. The ten most abundant clones make up 1.5% to 2% of the sample.

Whole blood was collected in K2EDTA tubes by collaborating institutions according to the institutions' own protocols. For TCRbeta analysis, collaborators shipped samples as frozen whole blood, isolated PBMCs, or DNA extracted from either of those sample types. The research as a whole found: The quantity of clinical and demographic metadata differed by source and by participant and was supplied without curation.

The sequence was obtained from a woman in her forties or fifties with acute or convalescent COVID-19. The chain uses TRBV3-1 (or the pseudogene TRBV3-2) and TRBJ1-4; the D region possibly corresponds to TRBD1 (6 bases align). Sequenced input: peripheral blood. The CDR3 region reads CASSQGQGYEKLFF. The nucleotides read TGTGCCAGCAGCCAAGGGCAGGGGTATGAAAAACTGTTTTTT.